A single sample is the source of the 2 T cell receptor beta chains below, sequenced in a study of CD8+ T cells in alopecia areata. After isolation, RNA underwent reverse transcription to generate cDNA as the sequencing template. Assay used: immunoSEQ multiplex PCR; TCRdb lists only in-frame clones, some missing. Here the sample spans approximately 180,000 clones, around 50% being singletons. The sequenced sample was CD4+ T cells sorted from blood, obtained at week 0. These receptors originate from a human donor with alopecia areata.

This clone has just a few counts. The chain is built from TRBV19 and TRBJ2-2; D is unresolved. V shed 3 bases and J shed 1 base, with 6 bases lying between them. The germline gives CDR1 LNHDA, CDR2 SQIVND (reference sequence). The CDR3 spans 14 residues. CDR3 DNA: TGTGCCAGTAGTATGAGGCAGAACACCGGGGAGCTGTTTTTT. Its translation is CASSMRQNTGELFF.

The V call is TRBV29-1, the J call TRBJ2-7; D unclear. Germline assignment: CDR1 SQVTM and CDR2 ANQGSEA. The CDR3 is 14 residues long. V lost 4 bases, J lost 4 bases, and 17 bases lay in between. In nucleotides, the CDR3 is TGCAGCGTTGTACTCCCCGAGGCTCCTTACGAGCAGTACTTC. Translation gives CSVVLPEAPYEQYF.